This TCR beta chain was profiled in a study of blood T cell repertoires in COVID-19. V shed 4 bases, J shed 5 bases, and the junction held 5 bases outside the gene matches. Germline CDR1 is MGHRA and CDR2 is YSYEKL. The CDR3 consists of 14 residues. Using immunoSEQ multiplex PCR, the repertoire was profiled, and TCRdb retains in-frame clones only, with some absent. The repertoire holds under 300,000 clones, with around four fifths as singletons. The receptor was derived from a woman aged 60 to 75 with active or convalescent COVID-19. Sequenced: peripheral blood. The chain couples TRBV4-1 to TRBJ2-1; 7 bases agree with TRBD2. The DNA for the CDR3 is TGCGCCAGCAGCCGGGGGGGAAAGGACAATGAGCAGTTCTTC. Translating gives CASSRGGKDNEQFF.